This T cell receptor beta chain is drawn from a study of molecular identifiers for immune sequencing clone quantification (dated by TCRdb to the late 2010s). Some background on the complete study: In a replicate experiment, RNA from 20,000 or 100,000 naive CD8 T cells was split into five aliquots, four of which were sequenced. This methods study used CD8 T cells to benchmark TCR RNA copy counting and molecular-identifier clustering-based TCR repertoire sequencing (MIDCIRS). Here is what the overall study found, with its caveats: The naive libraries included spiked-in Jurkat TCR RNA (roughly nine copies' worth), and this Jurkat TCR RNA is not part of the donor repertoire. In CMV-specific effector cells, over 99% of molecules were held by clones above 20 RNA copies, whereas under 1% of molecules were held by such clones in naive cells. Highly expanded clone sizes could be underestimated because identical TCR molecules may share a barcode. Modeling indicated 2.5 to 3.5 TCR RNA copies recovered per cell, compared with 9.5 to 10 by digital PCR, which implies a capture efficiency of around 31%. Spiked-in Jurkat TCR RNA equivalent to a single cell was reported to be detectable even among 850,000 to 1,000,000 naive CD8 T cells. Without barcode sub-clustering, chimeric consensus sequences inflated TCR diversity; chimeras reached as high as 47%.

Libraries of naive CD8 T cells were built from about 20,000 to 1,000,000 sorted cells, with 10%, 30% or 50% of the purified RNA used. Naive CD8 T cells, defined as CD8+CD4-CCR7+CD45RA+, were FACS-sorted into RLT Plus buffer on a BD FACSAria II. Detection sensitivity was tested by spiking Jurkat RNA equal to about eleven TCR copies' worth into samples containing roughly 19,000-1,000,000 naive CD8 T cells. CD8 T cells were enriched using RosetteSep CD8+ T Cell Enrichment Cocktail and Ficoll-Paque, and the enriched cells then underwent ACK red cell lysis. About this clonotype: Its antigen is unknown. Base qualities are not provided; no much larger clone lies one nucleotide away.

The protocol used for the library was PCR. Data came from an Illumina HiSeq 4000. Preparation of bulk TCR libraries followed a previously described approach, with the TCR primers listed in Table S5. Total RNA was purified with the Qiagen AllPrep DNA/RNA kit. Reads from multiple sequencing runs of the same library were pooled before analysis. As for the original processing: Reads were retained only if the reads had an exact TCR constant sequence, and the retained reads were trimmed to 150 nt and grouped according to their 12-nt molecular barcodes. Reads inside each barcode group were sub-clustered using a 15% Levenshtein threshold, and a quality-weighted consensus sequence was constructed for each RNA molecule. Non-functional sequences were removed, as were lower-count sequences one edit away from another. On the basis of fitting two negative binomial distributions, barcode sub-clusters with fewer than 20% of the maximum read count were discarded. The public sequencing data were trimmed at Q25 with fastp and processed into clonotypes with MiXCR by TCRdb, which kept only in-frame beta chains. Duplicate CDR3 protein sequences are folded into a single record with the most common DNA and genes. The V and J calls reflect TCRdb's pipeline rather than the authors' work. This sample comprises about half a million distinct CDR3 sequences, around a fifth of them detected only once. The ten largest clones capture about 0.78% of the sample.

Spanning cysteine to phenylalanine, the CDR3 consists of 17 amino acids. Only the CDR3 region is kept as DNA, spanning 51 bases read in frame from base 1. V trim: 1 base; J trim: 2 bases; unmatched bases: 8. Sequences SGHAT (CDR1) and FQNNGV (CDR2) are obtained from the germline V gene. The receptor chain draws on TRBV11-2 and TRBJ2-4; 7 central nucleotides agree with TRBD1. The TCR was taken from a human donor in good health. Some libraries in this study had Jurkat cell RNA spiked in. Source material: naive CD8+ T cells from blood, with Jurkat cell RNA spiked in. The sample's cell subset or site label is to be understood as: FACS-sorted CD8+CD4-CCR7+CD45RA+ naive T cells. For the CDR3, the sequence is CASSLVEGGAPKNIQYF. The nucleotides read TGTGCCAGCAGCTTAGTAGAAGGGGGCGCCCCCAAAAACATTCAGTACTTC. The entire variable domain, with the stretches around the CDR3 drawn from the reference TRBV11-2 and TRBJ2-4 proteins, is EAGVAQSPRYKIIEKRQSVAFWCNPISGHATLYWYQQILGQGPKLLIQFQNNGVVDDSQLPKDRFSAERLKGVDSTLKIQPAKLEDSAVYLCASSLVEGGAPKNIQYFGAGTRLSVL.